Listed below are T cell receptor beta chains from one sample, sequenced in a study of blood T cell repertoires in COVID-19. Some clones are missing from TCRdb's copy, which holds only in-frame ones; the method was immunoSEQ multiplex PCR. The table lists 300,000 to 450,000 clones, over 75% of them singletons. The sample consisted of peripheral blood. Receptor source: a woman under 40 with COVID-19, enrolled during active disease. The CDR3 runs from the conserved cysteine through the conserved F or W. D genes are given only for firm matches.

v_call d_call cdr3_aa
TRBV9 TRBD1 CASSVATGGNYGYTF
TRBV5-1 TRBD2 CASSAGLAGGPPYEQYF
TRBV7-9 . CASSLMGGSGNTIYF
TRBV9 TRBD2 CASSGTSGFVGELFF
TRBV19 TRBD1 CASHGDSVYSNQPQHF
TRBV7-8 TRBD2 CASSFVREGRHEQFF
TRBV28 TRBD2 CASNLAGPGDTQYF
TRBV5-1 . CASGTNNYEQYF
TRBV7-3 . CASSRLGGREQYF
TRBV5-6 TRBD1 CASSFGTGVDEQFF
TRBV6-6 . CASSYPRGTADTQYF
TRBV28 TRBD1 CASSGRQGPDSYEQYF
TRBV27 TRBD1 CASTLPGTANTGELFF
TRBV7-3 . CASSAQSTDTQYF
TRBV7-6 . CASSSRTGRADTQYF
TRBV23-1 TRBD1 CASYLLGGIEQYF
TRBV18 . CASSPPGQHYEQYF
TRBV2 . CASIKDGGTNEKLFF
TRBV25-1 . CASSDQQNRGTDTQYF
TRBV4-1 . CASSQTSTNEKLFF
TRBV5-1 TRBD2 CASSLAGGRGSNEQFF
TRBV6-6 TRBD1 CASSYRGQENTEAFF
TRBV5-6 TRBD1 CASSPWTGETDTQYF
TRBV4-1 TRBD1 CASRRTGDFNQPQHF
TRBV9 . CASSVNLGALQFF